The following is a T cell receptor beta chain sequence with its context. Other DNA variants within this sample encode the same CDR3. This sample is drawn from a study of shared clonotypes between healthy human individuals. Looked up from germline, CDR1 is MNHNS and CDR2 is SASEGT. Trimming pared 0 bases from V and 6 bases from J, leaving 7 bases between. The CDR3 covers 13 residues. The table came from immunoSEQ multiplex PCR; TCRdb's copy has only in-frame clones and leaves some out. The data contain some 2.4 million clones, more than 85% of them singletons. The chain is built from TRBV6-1 and TRBJ2-3; D perhaps matches TRBD2 (6 bases). Sequences were obtained from naive CD4+ T cells from PBMCs. This sample's subset: CD45RA+ positively selected. The clonotype comes from a man aged 18 to 30 in good health. Some clones in this sample may be carry-over from other donors' samples. The CDR3 DNA reads as TGTGCCAGCAGTGAAGCAGGGACTGATACGCAGTATTTT. The encoded protein is CASSEAGTDTQYF.